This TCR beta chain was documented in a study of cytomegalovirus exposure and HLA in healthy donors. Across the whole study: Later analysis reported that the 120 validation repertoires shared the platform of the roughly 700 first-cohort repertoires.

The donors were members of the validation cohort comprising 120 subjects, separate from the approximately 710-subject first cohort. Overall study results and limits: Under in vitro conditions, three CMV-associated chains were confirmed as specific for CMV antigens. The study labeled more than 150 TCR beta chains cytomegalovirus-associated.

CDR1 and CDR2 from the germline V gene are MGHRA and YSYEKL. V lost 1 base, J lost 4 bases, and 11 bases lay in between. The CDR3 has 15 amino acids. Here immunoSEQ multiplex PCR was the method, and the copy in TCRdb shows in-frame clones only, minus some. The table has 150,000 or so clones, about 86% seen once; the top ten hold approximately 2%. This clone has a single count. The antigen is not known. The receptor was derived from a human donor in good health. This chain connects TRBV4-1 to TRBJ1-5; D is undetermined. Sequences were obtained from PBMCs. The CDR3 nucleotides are TGCGCCAGCAGCCAAGGGACTCTAGATAATCAGCCCCAGCATTTT. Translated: CASSQGTLDNQPQHF.